This T cell receptor beta chain was documented in a study of cytomegalovirus exposure and HLA in healthy donors. Study summary: There were 90 million to 130 million unique TCR beta sequences, drawn from about 179 million T cells, in an earlier analysis. Study conclusions and caveats: A later analysis, which compared TCR beta chains of equal frequency, found the HLA-associated ones more clonally expanded. Association with HLA alleles at 0.05 false discovery rate was found for 16,951 TCR beta sequences in a later analysis. Despite most TCR sequences being rare, some public TCRs occurred in many donors.

60 Vbeta and 13 Jbeta primers were used in PCR. The protocol was immunoSEQ multiplex PCR, while the TCRdb copy is restricted to in-frame clones and leaves out a portion. In total, the table holds about 200,000 clones. Regarding this clone: Its cognate antigen is unknown.

The CDR3 is made up of 17 amino acids. V lost 6 bases and J lost 2; bases outside the gene matches: 11. The germline V gene has CDR1 ENHRY and CDR2 SYGVKD. The TCR originated in a man between 25 and 39 years old in good health and CMV-seronegative. The sequencing input was PBMCs. The J gene is TRBJ1-1, the V gene TRBV10-3; 11 positions agree with TRBD1. This chain's CDR3 is CAIRGQGDISGNTEAFF. The CDR3 coding sequence is TGTGCCATCAGGGGACAGGGGGACATATCGGGAAACACTGAAGCTTTCTTT.